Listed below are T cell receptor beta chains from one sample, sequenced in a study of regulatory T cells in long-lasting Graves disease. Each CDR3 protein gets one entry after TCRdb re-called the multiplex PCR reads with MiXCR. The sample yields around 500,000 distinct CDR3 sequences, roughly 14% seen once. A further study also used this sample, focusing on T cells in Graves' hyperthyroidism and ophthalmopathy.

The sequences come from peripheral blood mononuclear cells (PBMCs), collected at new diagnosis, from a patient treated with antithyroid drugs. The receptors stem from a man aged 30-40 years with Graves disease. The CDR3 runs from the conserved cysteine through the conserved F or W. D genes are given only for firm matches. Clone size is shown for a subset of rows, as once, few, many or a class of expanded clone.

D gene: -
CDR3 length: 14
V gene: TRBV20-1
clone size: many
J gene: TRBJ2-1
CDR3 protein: CSARVIGSYNEQFF
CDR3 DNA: TGCAGTGCTCGAGTCATTGGCTCCTACAATGAGCAGTTCTTC

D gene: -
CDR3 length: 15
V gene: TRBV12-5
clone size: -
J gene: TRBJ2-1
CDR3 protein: CASGEGGLANNEQFF
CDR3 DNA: TGTGCTAGTGGCGAAGGCGGGCTTGCGAACAATGAGCAGTTCTTC

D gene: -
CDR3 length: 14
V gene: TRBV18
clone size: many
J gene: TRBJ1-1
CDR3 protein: CASSPSRTNTEAFF
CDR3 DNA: TGTGCCAGCTCACCCTCCAGGACGAACACTGAAGCTTTCTTT

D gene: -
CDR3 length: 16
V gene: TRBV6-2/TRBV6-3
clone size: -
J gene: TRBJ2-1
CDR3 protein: CASSYSASPPYNEQFF
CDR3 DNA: TGTGCCAGCAGTTACTCGGCCAGTCCTCCCTACAATGAGCAGTTCTTC

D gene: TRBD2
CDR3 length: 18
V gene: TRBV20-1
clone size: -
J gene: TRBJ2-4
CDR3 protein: CSARAPPGLAIHVNIQYF
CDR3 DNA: TGCAGTGCTAGAGCTCCTCCGGGACTAGCGATTCATGTGAACATTCAGTACTTC

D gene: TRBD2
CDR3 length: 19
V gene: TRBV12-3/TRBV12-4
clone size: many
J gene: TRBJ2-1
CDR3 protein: CASSIRGLAGGLSYNEQFF
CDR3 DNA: TGTGCCAGCAGTATCCGGGGACTAGCGGGAGGGCTTTCCTACAATGAGCAGTTCTTC

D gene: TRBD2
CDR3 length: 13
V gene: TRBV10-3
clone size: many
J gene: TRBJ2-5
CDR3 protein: CATSGAGGETQYF
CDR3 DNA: TGTGCCACCTCTGGGGCGGGAGGAGAGACCCAGTACTTC

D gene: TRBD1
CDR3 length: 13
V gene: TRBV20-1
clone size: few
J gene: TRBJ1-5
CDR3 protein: CSAGQGVNQPQHF
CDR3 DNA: TGCAGTGCGGGACAGGGGGTCAATCAGCCCCAGCATTTT

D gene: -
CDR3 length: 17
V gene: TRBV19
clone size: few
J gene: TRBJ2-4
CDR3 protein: CASSTFVASGAKNIQYF
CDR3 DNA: TGTGCCAGTAGTACTTTTGTCGCCTCTGGAGCCAAAAACATTCAGTACTTC

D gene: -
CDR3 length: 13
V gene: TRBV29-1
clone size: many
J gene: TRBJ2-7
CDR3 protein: CSGSTSSTSEQYF
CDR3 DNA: TGCAGCGGTTCAACTAGTAGTACTAGCGAGCAGTACTTC

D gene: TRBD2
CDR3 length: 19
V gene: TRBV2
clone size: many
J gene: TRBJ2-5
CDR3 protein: CASSPGTSGSRLWLETQYF
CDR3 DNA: TGTGCCAGCAGTCCCGGGACTAGCGGGAGTAGGTTGTGGTTAGAGACCCAGTACTTC

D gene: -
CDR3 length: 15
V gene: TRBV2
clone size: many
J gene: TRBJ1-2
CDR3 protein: CASSEAAGDLYGYTF
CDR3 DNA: TGTGCCAGCAGTGAAGCCGCGGGGGACCTATATGGCTACACCTTC

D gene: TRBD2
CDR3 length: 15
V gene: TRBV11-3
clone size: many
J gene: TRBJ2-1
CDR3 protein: CASSSRLAGGKEQFF
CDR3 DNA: TGTGCCAGCAGCTCGCGACTAGCGGGAGGTAAAGAGCAGTTCTTC

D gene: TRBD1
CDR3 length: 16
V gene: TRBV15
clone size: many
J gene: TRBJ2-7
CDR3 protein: CATSRDQGDRGREQYF
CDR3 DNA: TGTGCCACCAGCAGAGATCAGGGGGACAGGGGACGCGAGCAGTACTTC

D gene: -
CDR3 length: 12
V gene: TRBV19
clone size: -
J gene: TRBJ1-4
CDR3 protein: CARNGGDEKLFF
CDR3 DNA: TGTGCCAGAAATGGAGGCGATGAAAAACTGTTTTTT

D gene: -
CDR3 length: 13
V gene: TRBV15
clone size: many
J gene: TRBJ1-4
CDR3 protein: CATSRSGDEKLFF
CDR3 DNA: TGTGCCACCAGCAGAAGCGGGGATGAAAAACTGTTTTTT

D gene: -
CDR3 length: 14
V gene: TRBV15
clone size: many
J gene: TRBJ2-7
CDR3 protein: CATSSRDGPYEQYF
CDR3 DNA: TGTGCCACCAGCTCTCGGGACGGTCCCTACGAGCAGTACTTC

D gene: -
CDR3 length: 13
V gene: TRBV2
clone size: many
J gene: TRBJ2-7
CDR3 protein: CASINPVGYEQYF
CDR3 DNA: TGTGCCAGCATCAATCCGGTGGGCTACGAGCAGTACTTC

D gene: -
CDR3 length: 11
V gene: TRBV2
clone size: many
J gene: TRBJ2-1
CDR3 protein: CASRLYNEQFF
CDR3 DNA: TGTGCCAGCAGGCTGTACAATGAGCAGTTCTTC

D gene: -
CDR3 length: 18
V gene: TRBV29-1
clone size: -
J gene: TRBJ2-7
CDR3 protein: CSVEDPRAGGYSSYEQYF
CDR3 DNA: TGCAGCGTTGAAGATCCTCGAGCCGGGGGTTATAGCTCCTACGAGCAGTACTTC

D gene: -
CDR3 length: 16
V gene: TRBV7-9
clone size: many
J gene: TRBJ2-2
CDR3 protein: CASSRSADLNTGELFF
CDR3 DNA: TGTGCCAGCAGCCGATCAGCGGACTTGAACACCGGGGAGCTGTTTTTT

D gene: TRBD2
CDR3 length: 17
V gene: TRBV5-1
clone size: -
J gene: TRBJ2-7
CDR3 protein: CASSWTLAGRGSYEQYF
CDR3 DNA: TGCGCCAGCAGCTGGACACTAGCGGGACGGGGCTCCTACGAGCAGTACTTC

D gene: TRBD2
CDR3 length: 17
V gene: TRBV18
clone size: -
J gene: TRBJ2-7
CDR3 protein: CASSPGTSAKLGYEQYF
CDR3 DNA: TGTGCCAGCTCACCCGGGACTAGCGCCAAGTTAGGGTACGAGCAGTACTTC

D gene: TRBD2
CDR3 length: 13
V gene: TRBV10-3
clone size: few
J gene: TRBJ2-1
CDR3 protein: CAISKGLADEQFF
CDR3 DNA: TGTGCCATCAGTAAGGGACTAGCGGATGAGCAGTTCTTC

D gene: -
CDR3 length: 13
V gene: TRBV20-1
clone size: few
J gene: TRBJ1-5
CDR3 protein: CSASSGLNQPQHF
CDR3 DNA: TGCAGTGCTAGTTCGGGGTTAAATCAGCCCCAGCATTTT

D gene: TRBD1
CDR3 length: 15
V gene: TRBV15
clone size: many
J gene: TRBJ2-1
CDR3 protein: CATSSRDRGNNEQFF
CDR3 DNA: TGTGCCACCAGCAGTCGTGACAGGGGGAACAATGAGCAGTTCTTC

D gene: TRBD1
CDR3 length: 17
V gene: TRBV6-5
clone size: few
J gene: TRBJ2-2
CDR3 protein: CASSYQHGTANTGELFF
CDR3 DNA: TGTGCCAGCAGTTACCAGCATGGGACAGCGAACACCGGGGAGCTGTTTTTT

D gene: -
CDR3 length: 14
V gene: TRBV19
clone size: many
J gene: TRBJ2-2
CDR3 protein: CASIPRARAGELFF
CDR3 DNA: TGTGCCAGTATCCCCCGGGCCAGGGCCGGGGAGCTGTTTTTT

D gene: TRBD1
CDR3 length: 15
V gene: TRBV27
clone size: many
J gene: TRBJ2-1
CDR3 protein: CASSARQGVSNEQFF
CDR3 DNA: TGTGCCAGCAGTGCCCGACAGGGGGTATCCAATGAGCAGTTCTTC

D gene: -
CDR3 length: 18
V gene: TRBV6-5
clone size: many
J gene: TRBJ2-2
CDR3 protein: CASSYSIQRYLNTGELFF
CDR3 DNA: TGTGCCAGCAGTTACTCGATACAGCGATACTTGAACACCGGGGAGCTGTTTTTT

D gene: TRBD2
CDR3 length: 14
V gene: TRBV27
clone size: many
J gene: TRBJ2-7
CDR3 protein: CASSNVAGGPLKHF
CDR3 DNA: TGTGCCAGCAGTAACGTAGCGGGAGGCCCCTTGAAGCACTTC

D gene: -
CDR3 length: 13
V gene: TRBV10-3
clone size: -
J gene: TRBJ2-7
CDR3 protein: CAISEVAAYEQYF
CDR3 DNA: TGTGCCATCAGTGAGGTGGCCGCCTACGAGCAGTACTTC

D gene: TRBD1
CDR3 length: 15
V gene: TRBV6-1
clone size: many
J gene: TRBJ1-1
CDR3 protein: CASWGAGGMNTEAFF
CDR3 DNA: TGTGCCAGCTGGGGTGCAGGGGGGATGAACACTGAAGCTTTCTTT

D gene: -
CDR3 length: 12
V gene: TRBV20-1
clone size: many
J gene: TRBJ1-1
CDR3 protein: CSAEGMNTEAFF
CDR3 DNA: TGCAGTGCCGAGGGAATGAACACTGAAGCTTTCTTT

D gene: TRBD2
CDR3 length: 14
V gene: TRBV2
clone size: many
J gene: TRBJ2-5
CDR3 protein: CASNRLAGGETQYF
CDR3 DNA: TGTGCCAGCAATCGGCTAGCGGGAGGAGAGACCCAGTACTTC

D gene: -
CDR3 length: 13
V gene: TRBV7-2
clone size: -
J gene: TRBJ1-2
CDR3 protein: CASSLQDNYGYTF
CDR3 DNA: TGTGCCAGCAGCTTACAAGACAACTATGGCTACACCTTC

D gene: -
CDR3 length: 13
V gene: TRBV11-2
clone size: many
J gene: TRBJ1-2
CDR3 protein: CASTLTSGDGYTF
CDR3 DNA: TGTGCCAGCACCCTGACAAGCGGCGATGGCTACACCTTC

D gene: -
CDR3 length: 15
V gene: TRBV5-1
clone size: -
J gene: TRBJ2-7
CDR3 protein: CASSLEVSLTYEQYF
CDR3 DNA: TGCGCCAGCAGCTTGGAAGTCAGTCTTACCTACGAGCAGTACTTC

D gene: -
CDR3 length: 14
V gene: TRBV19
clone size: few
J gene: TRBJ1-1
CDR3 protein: CASSDRDLNTEAFF
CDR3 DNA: TGTGCCAGTAGTGACCGGGACCTCAACACTGAAGCTTTCTTT

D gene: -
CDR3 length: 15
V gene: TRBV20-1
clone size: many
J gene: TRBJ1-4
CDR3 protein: CSAGPRRAKNEKLFF
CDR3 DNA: TGCAGTGCTGGCCCACGGAGGGCAAAGAATGAAAAACTGTTTTTT

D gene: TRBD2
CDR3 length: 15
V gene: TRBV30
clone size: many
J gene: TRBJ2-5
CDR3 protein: CAWSGIAGAQETQYF
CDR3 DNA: TGTGCCTGGAGTGGGATAGCGGGAGCTCAAGAGACCCAGTACTTC

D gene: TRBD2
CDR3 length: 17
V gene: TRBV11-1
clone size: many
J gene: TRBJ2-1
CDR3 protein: CASSPPYGGRDYNEQFF
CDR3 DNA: TGTGCCAGCAGTCCTCCTTATGGCGGGAGGGACTACAATGAGCAGTTCTTC

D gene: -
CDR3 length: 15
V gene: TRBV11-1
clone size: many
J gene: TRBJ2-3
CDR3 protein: CASSFPGSGTDTQYF
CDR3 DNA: TGTGCCAGCAGCTTCCCAGGGTCGGGCACAGATACGCAGTATTTT

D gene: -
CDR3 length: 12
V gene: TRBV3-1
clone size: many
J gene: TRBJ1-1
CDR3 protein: CASSRTDTKAFF
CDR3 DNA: TGTGCCAGCAGCCGGACCGATACCAAAGCTTTCTTT

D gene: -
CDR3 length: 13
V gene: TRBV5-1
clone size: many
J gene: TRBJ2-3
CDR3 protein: CASSLTGMDTQYF
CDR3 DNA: TGCGCCAGCAGCTTGACAGGGATGGATACGCAGTATTTT

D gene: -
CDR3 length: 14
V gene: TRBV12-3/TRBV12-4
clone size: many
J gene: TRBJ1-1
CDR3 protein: CASSLGSGNTEAFF
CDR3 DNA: TGTGCCAGCAGTTTGGGCAGCGGGAACACTGAAGCTTTCTTT

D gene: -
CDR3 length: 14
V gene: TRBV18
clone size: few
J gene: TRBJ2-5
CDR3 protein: CASSPQGTQETQYF
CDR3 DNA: TGTGCCAGCTCACCTCAAGGAACCCAAGAGACCCAGTACTTC

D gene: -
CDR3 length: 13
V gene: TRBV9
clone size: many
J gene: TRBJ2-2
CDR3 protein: CASSVGSPGELFF
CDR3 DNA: TGTGCCAGCAGCGTAGGGTCACCCGGGGAGCTGTTTTTT

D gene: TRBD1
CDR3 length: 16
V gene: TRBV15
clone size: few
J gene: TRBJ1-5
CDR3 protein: CATSRDPGQGYQPQHF
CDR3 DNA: TGTGCCACCAGCAGAGATCCGGGACAGGGATATCAGCCCCAGCATTTT

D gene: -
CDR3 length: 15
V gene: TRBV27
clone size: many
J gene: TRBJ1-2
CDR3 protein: CASRRYGARFYGYTF
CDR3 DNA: TGTGCCAGCCGTAGATATGGGGCGCGGTTCTATGGCTACACCTTC

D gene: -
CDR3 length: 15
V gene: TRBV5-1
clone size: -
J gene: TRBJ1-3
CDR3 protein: CASSPRGGYGNTIYF
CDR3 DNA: TGCGCCAGCAGCCCCAGAGGCGGGTACGGAAACACCATATATTTT

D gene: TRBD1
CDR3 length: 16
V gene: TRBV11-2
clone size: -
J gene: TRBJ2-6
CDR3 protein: CASSYYRGLGANVLTF
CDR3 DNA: TGTGCCAGCAGCTATTACAGGGGGCTAGGGGCCAACGTCCTGACTTTC

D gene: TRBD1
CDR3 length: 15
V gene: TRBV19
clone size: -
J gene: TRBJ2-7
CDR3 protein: CASSMGQGASYEQYF
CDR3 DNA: TGTGCCAGTAGTATGGGACAGGGGGCCTCCTACGAGCAGTACTTC

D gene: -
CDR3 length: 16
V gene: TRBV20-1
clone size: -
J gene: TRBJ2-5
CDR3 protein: CSADDSLAGHQETQYF
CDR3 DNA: TGCAGTGCCGACGATTCGTTGGCGGGTCACCAAGAGACCCAGTACTTC

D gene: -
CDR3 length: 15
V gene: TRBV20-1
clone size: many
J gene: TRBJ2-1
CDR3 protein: CSAPPGRGGLNEQFF
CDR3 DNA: TGCAGTGCCCCGCCCGGTAGAGGGGGGCTCAATGAGCAGTTCTTC

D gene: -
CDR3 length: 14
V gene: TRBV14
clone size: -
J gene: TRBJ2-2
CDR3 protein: CASSQTPNTGELFF
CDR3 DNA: TGTGCCAGCAGCCAAACACCAAACACCGGGGAGCTGTTTTTT

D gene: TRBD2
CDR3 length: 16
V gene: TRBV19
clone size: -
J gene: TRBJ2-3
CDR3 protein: CASQDGGRGNTDTQYF
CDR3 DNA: TGTGCCAGTCAAGATGGCGGGAGGGGGAACACAGATACGCAGTATTTT

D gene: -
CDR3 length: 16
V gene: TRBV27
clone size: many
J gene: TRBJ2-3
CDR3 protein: CASTPRDLRRTDTQYF
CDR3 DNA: TGTGCCAGCACCCCCCGGGACCTGAGGCGCACAGATACGCAGTATTTT

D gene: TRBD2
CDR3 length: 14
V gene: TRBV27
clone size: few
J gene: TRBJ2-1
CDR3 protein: CASTPGTRPNEQFF
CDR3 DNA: TGTGCCAGCACCCCCGGGACTAGGCCCAATGAGCAGTTCTTC